The T cell receptor (beta chain) described here comes from a study of blood T cell repertoires in COVID-19. Turning to the study itself: Material from acute and convalescent COVID-19 was sourced from the United States, Italy and Spain. Sample material is recorded as cDNA or gDNA derived from T cells, B-cell-depleted T cells, or PBMCs.

The junction had 2 bases not matched to a gene; V was cut back by 1 base and J by 5 bases. The CDR3 is 16 residues long. Germline V CDR1 and CDR2: SEHNR, FQNEAQ (reference sequence). In the original processing: Reference gene primer amplification gave nucleated cell count estimates. Some clones are missing from TCRdb's copy, which holds only in-frame ones; the method was immunoSEQ multiplex PCR. Clone size and V and J calls were adopted from that table, with D and trimming inferred from the DNA. The sample lists about 71,000 clones; 75% to 90% were seen once. This clone was counted a few times. Specimen: peripheral blood. This clonotype was obtained from a man in his forties or fifties with active COVID-19. V gene TRBV7-9 combines with J gene TRBJ2-2, with 12 nucleotides matching TRBD2. The DNA for the CDR3 is TGTGCCAGCAGCTTAGGGACTAGCGGGGCTACCGGGGAGCTGTTTTTT. Amino acids: CASSLGTSGATGELFF.